The 20 T cell receptor beta chains below come from one sample, sequenced in a study of blood T cell repertoires in COVID-19. TCRdb's copy holds only in-frame clones and misses some; the assay was immunoSEQ multiplex PCR. The data hold approximately 250,000 clones, with around nine tenths observed a single time. Specimen: peripheral blood. The receptors were gathered from a man aged 35 to 55 with active or convalescent COVID-19.

This rearrangement joins TRBV19 to TRBJ2-3; D is undetermined. The length of the CDR3 is 14 residues. Germline values: CDR1 LNHDA, CDR2 SQIVND (reference sequence). V lost 7 bases to trimming and J lost 2 bases, with 13 bases between them. DNA of the CDR3: TGTGCCAGTACCCGAGCCCCGTACACAGATACGCAGTATTTT. Translated: CASTRAPYTDTQYF.

The rearrangement joins TRBV19 to TRBJ2-3; 8 bases fit TRBD1. This CDR3 has 17 residues. V lost 4 bases and J lost 1; bases outside the gene matches: 10. Looked up from germline, CDR1 is LNHDA and CDR2 is SQIVND (reference sequence). In nucleotides, the CDR3 is TGTGCCAGTAGTACCGTCCCCAGGGGGCGCGGCACAGATACGCAGTATTTT. This translates into CASSTVPRGRGTDTQYF. The full variable domain, its missing parts supplied by reference TRBV19 and TRBJ2-3, is DGGITQSPKYLFRKEGQNVTLSCEQNLNHDAMYWYRQDPGQGLRLIYYSQIVNDFQKGDIAEGYSVSREKKESFPLTVTSAQKNPTAFYLCASSTVPRGRGTDTQYFGPGTRLTVL.

This clone was seen only once. The rearrangement uses TRBV23-1 and TRBJ2-3; D possibly corresponds to TRBD2 (7 bases). TRBV23-1 is known as an ORF, though its function is uncertain. The CDR3 sequence is 16 residues long. Trimming pared 7 bases from V and 6 bases from J, leaving 23 bases between. In nucleotides, the CDR3 is TGCGCCAGCACCCCTGGGGGGGGCCGTTCTACGGATACGCAGTATTTT. Its protein is CASTPGGGRSTDTQYF.

This chain joins TRBV3-1 (or the pseudogene TRBV3-2) and TRBJ1-2, with 7 bases that match TRBD1. Germline values: CDR1 LGHDT, CDR2 YNNKEL (reference sequence). After removal of 4 bases from V and 5 bases from J, the junction contained 16 bases not matched to a gene. The CDR3 spans 17 residues. The CDR3 coding sequence is TGTGCCAGCAGCCTGGACAGGCAGGGGATATGGGGGTATGGCTACACCTTC. Translating gives CASSLDRQGIWGYGYTF.

This rearrangement joins TRBV27 to TRBJ2-7; TRBD1 might be the D (5 bases). The V gene's germline CDR1 is MNHEY and CDR2 SMNVEV (reference sequence). This CDR3 is 13 amino acids long. With 3 bases removed from V and 3 bases from J, the gap between germline ends came to 9 bases. CDR3 bases: TGTGCCAGCAGTTTTGCCAGGGACTACGAGCAGTACTTC. Its protein product is CASSFARDYEQYF.

The J gene is TRBJ1-6, the V gene TRBV30; the D is unclear. Trimming removed 4 bases at V and 12 bases at J, with 13 bases between. Per the germline V gene, CDR1 is GTSNPN and CDR2 is SVGIG (reference sequence). The CDR3 totals 12 residues. The DNA for the CDR3 is TGTGCCTGGACTCGAAGTAGTGGACCCCTCCACTTT. It yields the protein CAWTRSSGPLHF.

This clone appeared a few times. This chain joins TRBV19 and TRBJ1-6; D call uncertain. CDR3 length equals 13 residues. Germline V CDR1 and CDR2: LNHDA, SQIVND (reference sequence). V lost 9 bases and J 0 bases, leaving 6 bases between the germline ends. CDR3 DNA: TGTGCCAGCGTTAGCTCCTATAATTCACCCCTCCACTTT. This encodes CASVSSYNSPLHF.

The rearrangement joins TRBV10-1 to TRBJ2-3; D gene uncertain. Per germline, CDR1 WNHNN and CDR2 SYGVQD (reference sequence). V was shortened by 4 bases and J by 3 bases, with 8 bases between the two germline ends. The CDR3 totals 13 residues. CDR3 DNA sequence: TGCGCCAGCAGTGCCGGGTTTACAGATACGCAGTATTTT. The encoded protein is CASSAGFTDTQYF.

The chain combines TRBV7-6 with TRBJ2-1; D is undetermined. Trimming left V 5 bases short and J 2 bases short, with 7 bases between. This CDR3 contains 13 residues. Germline assignment: CDR1 SGHVS and CDR2 FNYEAQ. The CDR3 nucleotides read TGTGCCAGCAGCCCAGAAACCTACAATGAGCAGTTCTTC. Translating it yields CASSPETYNEQFF.

This clone was seen more than once but under ten times. The rearrangement joins TRBV4-2 to TRBJ1-3; 10 nucleotides agree with TRBD1. The CDR3 runs 17 residues. The germline CDR1 and CDR2 sequences are LGHNA and YNFKEQ. V lost 4 bases and J lost 4; bases outside the gene matches: 10. Written as DNA, the CDR3 is TGTGCCAGCAGCCGCCCCGGACCGGGACAGGGGGGAAACACCATATATTTT. Its translation is CASSRPGPGQGGNTIYF.

This chain uses TRBV28 with TRBJ2-7, with TRBD1 as a possible D gene (5 bases). Germline CDR1 and CDR2: MDHEN and SYDVKM. V lost 4 bases, J lost 5 bases, and 15 bases lay in between. The CDR3 is made up of 14 amino acids. The CDR3 nucleotides read TGTGCCAGCAGTTGGGTCCGGGTAGGGGACGAGCAGTACTTC. Translated, it gives CASSWVRVGDEQYF.

This clone was picked up one time. The gene calls are TRBV2 and TRBJ1-2, with D possibly being TRBD1 (5 bases). The CDR3 is 13 residues long. Germline values: CDR1 SNHLY, CDR2 FYNNEI. Trimming stripped 3 bases from V and 6 bases from J, with 11 bases between. The CDR3 DNA is TGTGCCAGCAGTGACAACAAGGGGAATGGCTACACCTTC. Its protein product is CASSDNKGNGYTF.

The V gene is TRBV19, the J gene TRBJ2-7; a weak D match, TRBD1 (9 bases). The CDR3 has 15 amino acids. V was shortened by 3 bases and J by 7 bases, with 19 bases between the two germline ends. Per germline, CDR1 LNHDA and CDR2 SQIVND (reference sequence). The CDR3 reads CASSIVAGTGLEQYF. The DNA for the CDR3 is TGTGCCAGTAGTATTGTAGCGGGGACAGGGTTGGAGCAGTACTTC.

CDR3 amino acids: CASSPKPDTQYF. CDR3 DNA sequence: TGTGCCAGCAGTCCCAAGCCAGATACGCAGTATTTT. V is TRBV27 and J is TRBJ2-3; D is unclear. The germline CDR1 and CDR2 sequences are MNHEY and SMNVEV (reference sequence). Trimming pared 5 bases from V and 4 bases from J, leaving 7 bases between. The CDR3 totals 12 residues.

The CDR3 loop reads CASAQWGRTSGNTDTQYF. CDR3 nucleotide sequence: TGTGCCAGTGCCCAATGGGGGAGGACTAGCGGGAACACAGATACGCAGTATTTT. The chain combines TRBV19 with TRBJ2-3; TRBD2 matches 12 bases. V lost 8 bases and J lost 2; bases outside the gene matches: 14. Per the germline V gene, CDR1 is LNHDA and CDR2 is SQIVND (reference sequence). The CDR3 totals 18 residues.

This clone was seen once. The V and J genes are TRBV29-1 and TRBJ1-2, with 8 bases lining up with TRBD1. In germline, CDR1 is SQVTM, CDR2 ANQGSEA. After removal of 7 bases from V and 7 bases from J, the junction contained 11 bases not matched to a gene. The CDR3 has 13 residues. The CDR3 region is CSGKGQEIGGYTF. DNA for the CDR3: TGCAGCGGGAAGGGACAGGAAATCGGTGGCTACACCTTC.

This rearrangement joins TRBV29-1 to TRBJ1-1, with a weak D call TRBD1 (6 bases). The CDR3 extends over 13 amino acids. Deletions cut 5 bases from V and 1 base from J, with 11 bases between. Looked up from germline, CDR1 is SQVTM and CDR2 is ANQGSEA. For the CDR3, the DNA is TGCAGCGTTTCGGGGGGCAGGAACACTGAAGCTTTCTTT. Protein product: CSVSGGRNTEAFF.

This clone was seen only once. This CDR3 is CASSLASGRTYNEQFF. CDR3 bases: TGTGCCAGCAGCTTAGCTAGCGGGAGGACCTACAATGAGCAGTTCTTC. This chain uses TRBV5-5 with TRBJ2-1; 11 bases line up with TRBD2. Germline CDR1 reads SGHKS; CDR2 reads YYEKEE (reference sequence). Germline trimming cut 2 bases from V and 2 bases from J; bases unmatched to any gene: 3. The CDR3 runs 16 residues.

V gene TRBV2 combines with J gene TRBJ2-1; TRBD2 is a possible D gene (5 bases). The CDR3 is 14 amino acids. Trimming shortened V by 7 bases and J by 6 bases, and 16 bases separated the two germline ends. CDR1 and CDR2 (germline): SNHLY, FYNNEI. The CDR3 sequence: CASKFGTSSNEQFF. CDR3 coding DNA: TGTGCCAGCAAGTTTGGAACTAGTTCCAATGAGCAGTTCTTC. Drawing the rest from reference TRBV2 and TRBJ2-1, the complete variable domain is EPEVTQTPSHQVTQMGQEVILRCVPISNHLYFYWYRQILGQKVEFLVSFYNNEISEKSEIFDDQFSVERPDGSNFTLKIRSTKLEDSAMYFCASKFGTSSNEQFFGPGTRLTVL.

This chain connects TRBV2 to TRBJ1-6, with D maybe TRBD1 (5 bases). Trimming took 8 bases from V and 7 from J, leaving 15 bases between them. Germline CDR1 SNHLY, CDR2 FYNNEI. The CDR3 loop spans 14 amino acids. The CDR3 here is CASGALAGNSPLHF. CDR3 nucleotides: TGTGCCAGCGGGGCCCTGGCGGGAAATTCACCCCTCCACTTT.